Reported below is one T cell receptor (beta chain). As handled by the study authors: The assay estimated nucleated cells by amplifying reference gene primers. Only in-frame clones appear in the TCRdb table, and some are missing; sequencing was by immunoSEQ multiplex PCR. V and J calls and clone size are as listed in that table; D and trimming were resolved from the DNA. The top ten hold about 8.6% of the sample, which has approximately 250,000 clones, approximately 86% seen once. The data were obtained in a study of blood T cell repertoires in COVID-19. The overall study: From the United States, Italy and Spain came samples of acute and convalescent COVID-19. T cells, B-cell-depleted T cells, or PBMCs supplied cDNA or gDNA.

V gave up 1 base and J gave up 8 bases, with 23 bases separating them. Per the germline V gene, CDR1 is SGHNT and CDR2 is YENEEA. The CDR3 spans 17 residues. The V and J genes are TRBV11-3 and TRBJ1-2; D is unclear. The sequence came from a man aged 35 to 55 with active or convalescent COVID-19. The sequencing input was peripheral blood. CDR3 DNA sequence: TGTGCCAGCAGCTTAGGTTGGAGGACCATCCAACCCAGCGGCTACACCTTC. This codes for CASSLGWRTIQPSGYTF.